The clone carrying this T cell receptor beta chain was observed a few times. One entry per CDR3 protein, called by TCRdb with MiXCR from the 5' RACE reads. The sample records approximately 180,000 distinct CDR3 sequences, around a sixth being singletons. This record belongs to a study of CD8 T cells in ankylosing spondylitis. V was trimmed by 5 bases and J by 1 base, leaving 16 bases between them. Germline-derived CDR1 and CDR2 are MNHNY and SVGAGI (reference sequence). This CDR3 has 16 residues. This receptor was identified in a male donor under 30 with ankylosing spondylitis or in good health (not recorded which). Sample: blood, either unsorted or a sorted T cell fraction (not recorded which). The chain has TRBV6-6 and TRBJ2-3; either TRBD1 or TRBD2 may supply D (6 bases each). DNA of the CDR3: TGTGCCAGCAGTGGGGGCCAGTGGGGGGGCACAGATACGCAGTATTTT. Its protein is CASSGGQWGGTDTQYF.